The 4 T cell receptor beta chains in this list originate from one sample, sequenced in a study of CD8 T cells in Susac syndrome. cDNA came from about 0.5 to 1 ug RNA primed by random hexamers. TCRdb analysed the immunoSEQ multiplex PCR reads with MiXCR anew, one entry per CDR3 protein. The table has 100,000 to 110,000 distinct CDR3 sequences, approximately 95% seen once. Sequences were obtained from CD8+ T cells from PBMCs. The receptors come from a human donor with Susac syndrome.

The rearrangement uses TRBV6-1 and TRBJ2-7, with TRBD2 matching 9 bases. The CDR3 runs to 15 residues. V lost 4 bases to trimming and J lost 0 bases; unmatched junction nucleotides: 4. Germline CDR1 MNHNS, CDR2 SASEGT. Here the CDR3 DNA reads TGTGCCAGCAGTGCGCGGGGGGGAAGCTCCTACGAGCAGTACTTC. Translated, it gives CASSARGGSSYEQYF.

This clonotype was counted a few times. This rearrangement joins TRBV20-1 to TRBJ1-1; 8 nucleotides match TRBD1. After removal of 2 bases from V and 5 bases from J, the junction contained 1 base not matched to a gene. CDR1 and CDR2 (germline): DFQATT, SNEGSKA (reference sequence). The CDR3 covers 12 residues. CDR3 region: CSARTGGTEAFF. CDR3 in DNA: TGCAGTGCTAGAACAGGGGGGACTGAAGCTTTCTTT.

This clonotype was seen only a few times. J is TRBJ1-6 and V is TRBV7-2, with D possibly being TRBD1 (6 bases). The CDR3 loop spans 14 amino acids. Germline values: CDR1 SGHTA, CDR2 FQGNSA. V was trimmed by 4 bases and J by 7 bases, leaving 11 bases between them. In DNA form, the CDR3 reads TGTGCCAGCAGCTCGGGACAAGAGAATTCACCCCTCCACTTT. Amino acid sequence: CASSSGQENSPLHF.

The chain uses TRBV7-3 and TRBJ1-2; possible D gene TRBD1, 5 bases. Germline V gene sequence: CDR1 SGHTA, CDR2 FQGTGA. The CDR3 is 13 residues long. The V end was cut by 2 bases, the J end by 10 bases, with 14 bases between. The CDR3 spells CASSLRDSRDYTF. The CDR3 DNA follows: TGTGCCAGCAGCTTACGGGACTCACGGGACTACACCTTC.